These 17 T cell receptor beta chains were sequenced from one sample in a study of blood T cell repertoires in COVID-19. Measured with immunoSEQ multiplex PCR; TCRdb has only the in-frame clones, and not every one. Of about 240,000 clones listed, approximately 85% were seen once; the top ten hold roughly 5%. The sequenced sample consisted of peripheral blood. The receptor source for this set is a man between 45 and 60 years old with COVID-19, enrolled during active disease.

V gene TRBV28 combines with J gene TRBJ2-7; no definite D call. Trimming pared 5 bases from V and 7 bases from J, leaving 9 bases between. Germline CDR1 MDHEN, CDR2 SYDVKM. This CDR3 contains 11 residues. CDR3 nucleotide sequence: TGTGCCAGCAGTACCATCAGAGAGCAGTACTTC. Encoded protein: CASSTIREQYF.

The J gene is TRBJ1-2, the V gene TRBV6-5, with 10 nucleotides matching TRBD1. CDR3 length equals 13 residues. With 6 bases clipped from V and 7 bases from J, the junction kept 5 bases outside the gene matches. Germline CDR1 MNHEY, CDR2 SVGAGI. CDR3: CASSSGTGAGYTF. As DNA, the CDR3 is TGTGCCAGCAGCTCCGGGACAGGGGCTGGCTACACCTTC.

This clone was observed once. The rearrangement links TRBV6-5 to TRBJ1-5, with 11 bases fitting TRBD1. Looked up from germline, CDR1 is MNHEY and CDR2 is SVGAGI. The CDR3 loop spans 15 amino acids. After removal of 5 bases from V and 7 bases from J, the junction contained 7 bases not matched to a gene. The CDR3, as DNA: TGTGCCAGCAGTCGGACAGGGGGCTCTCGGCAGCCCCAGCATTTT. It specifies CASSRTGGSRQPQHF.

The chain employs TRBV10-2 and TRBJ1-6; possibly TRBD1 for D (5 bases). Trimming removed 7 bases at V and 9 bases at J, with 13 bases between. Germline CDR1 is WSHSY and CDR2 is SAAADI. The length of the CDR3 is 13 residues. Written as DNA, the CDR3 is TGCGCCAGCACCCGGCAGGGTGGTTCACCCCTCCACTTT. Amino acid sequence: CASTRQGGSPLHF.

This chain connects TRBV5-5 to TRBJ2-1; D is unresolved. Per the germline V gene, CDR1 is SGHKS and CDR2 is YYEKEE (reference sequence). Trimming pared 4 bases from V and 0 bases from J, leaving 14 bases between. This CDR3 comprises 16 residues. CDR3 loop: CASSPDTPSSYNEQFF. The CDR3 DNA is TGTGCCAGCAGCCCCGACACCCCGAGCTCCTACAATGAGCAGTTCTTC.

V usage is TRBV5-1 and J usage is TRBJ2-2; D is possibly TRBD2 (5 bases). Trimming stripped 2 bases from V and 5 bases from J, with 13 bases between. Germline values: CDR1 SGHRS, CDR2 YFSETQ. CDR3 size: 15 residues. The chain's CDR3 is CASSFDYRLTGELFF. In nucleotides, the CDR3 is TGCGCCAGCAGCTTTGACTATCGACTTACCGGGGAGCTGTTTTTT.

The V call is TRBV3-1 (or the pseudogene TRBV3-2), the J call TRBJ2-7; D not resolved. Germline V gives CDR1 LGHDT, CDR2 YNNKEL (reference sequence). CDR3 length: 13 amino acids. V dropped 2 bases and J dropped 2 bases, with 7 bases sitting between them. DNA for the CDR3: TGTGCCAGCAGCCAAACCGGTACCTACGAGCAGTACTTC. Protein sequence: CASSQTGTYEQYF.

This chain links TRBV5-1 with TRBJ2-1, with TRBD2 matching 15 bases. The J segment lost 5 bases and the V segment lost 3 bases, leaving 12 bases of the junction unmatched. CDR1 is SGHRS, CDR2 YFSETQ, per germline. The CDR3 length is 19 residues. CDR3 DNA sequence: TGCGCCAGCAGCTGGACTAGCGGGGGGGCGATTCTCCGAAACAATGAGCAGTTCTTC. This codes for CASSWTSGGAILRNNEQFF.

The rearrangement uses TRBV5-5 and TRBJ1-6, with no clear D. V lost 0 bases and J 5 bases, leaving 6 bases between the germline ends. This CDR3 is built from 14 residues. The V gene's germline CDR1 is SGHKS and CDR2 YYEKEE (reference sequence). Written as DNA, the CDR3 is TGTGCCAGCAGCTTGGATGTTAATAATTCACCCCTCCACTTT. Its protein product is CASSLDVNNSPLHF.

This chain connects TRBV9 to TRBJ2-3; 11 bases agree with TRBD2. The CDR3 totals 15 residues. Germline CDR1 and CDR2: SGDLS and YYNGEE. V gave up 4 bases and J gave up 4 bases; unmatched junction bases: 5. The CDR3 bases are TGTGCCAGCAGCACCGGGACTAGCGGCTCAGATACGCAGTATTTT. This sequence encodes CASSTGTSGSDTQYF. Supplemented by reference TRBV9 and TRBJ2-3, the full variable domain reads DSGVTQTPKHLITATGQRVTLRCSPRSGDLSVYWYQQSLDQGLQFLIQYYNGEERAKGNILERFSAQQFPDLHSELNLSSLELGDSALYFCASSTGTSGSDTQYFGPGTRLTVL.

V usage is TRBV29-1 and J usage is TRBJ1-2; 8 nucleotides align to TRBD1. In germline, CDR1 is SQVTM, CDR2 ANQGSEA. The CDR3 length is 15 residues. Trimming took 6 bases from V and 5 from J; bases not matched to a gene: 14. Here the CDR3 DNA reads TGCAGCGTCACCACCCTCGGGACAGGTTTATATGGCTACACCTTC. Amino acid sequence: CSVTTLGTGLYGYTF.

This clone was detected only a few times. The rearrangement uses TRBV6-5 and TRBJ1-5, with no clear D. Trimming removed 6 bases from V and 9 bases from J, with 18 bases in between. Germline loops: CDR1 MNHEY, CDR2 SVGAGI. This CDR3 is built from 14 residues. The CDR3 bases are TGTGCCAGCAGCACCGGGGTGCCTGGAAGGCCCCAGCATTTT. Residues: CASSTGVPGRPQHF.

The chain combines TRBV6-2 or TRBV6-3 with TRBJ1-5, with a tentative D call TRBD1 (6 bases). V shed 5 bases and J shed 3 bases, with 11 bases lying between them. This CDR3 has 14 amino acids. Germline-derived CDR1 and CDR2 are MNHEY and SVGEGT. CDR3 amino acids: CASSLRQVNQPQHF. In DNA, the CDR3 is TGTGCCAGCAGTCTTCGACAGGTCAATCAGCCCCAGCATTTT.

The chain employs TRBV2 and TRBJ2-5; 9 bases agree with TRBD2. The CDR3 contains 15 residues. Germline CDR1 and CDR2: SNHLY and FYNNEI. The junction had 5 bases not matched to a gene; V was cut back by 4 bases and J by 2 bases. For the CDR3, the DNA is TGTGCCAGCAGTGGGGCGGGGGGGCGGCAAGAGACCCAGTACTTC. As protein: CASSGAGGRQETQYF.

The chain links TRBV7-2 to TRBJ2-3; tentative D call: TRBD2 (6 bases). CDR1 and CDR2 from the germline V gene are SGHTA and FQGNSA. CDR3 size: 14 residues. Trimming took off 3 bases at V and 4 bases at J, with 11 bases between the two ends. The CDR3 region has the DNA TGTGCCAGCAGCTTTCTGGGGGGTTCAGATACGCAGTATTTT. Encoded protein: CASSFLGGSDTQYF.

The V and J genes are TRBV9 and TRBJ2-3; possibly TRBD1 for D (6 bases). V was trimmed by 3 bases and J by 3 bases, leaving 8 bases between them. This CDR3 is 13 amino acids long. Per the germline V gene, CDR1 is SGDLS and CDR2 is YYNGEE. The CDR3 DNA follows: TGTGCCAGCAGCGCCCAGGGGACAGATACGCAGTATTTT. It is translated as CASSAQGTDTQYF.

This clone was seen more than once but under ten times. The V gene is TRBV2, the J gene TRBJ1-5; 9 bases are shared with TRBD1. CDR1 SNHLY and CDR2 FYNNEI come from the germline V gene. V shed 10 bases, J shed 2 bases, and the junction held 6 bases outside the gene matches. The CDR3 extends over 14 amino acids. The CDR3 sequence is CATNRGLGNQPQHF. The CDR3 DNA reads TGTGCCACCAACAGGGGGCTCGGCAATCAGCCCCAGCATTTT.